This T cell receptor beta chain was sequenced in a study of control samples from healthy donors and cancer patients. V gave up 7 bases and J gave up 4 bases, with 7 bases separating them. The CDR3 contains 11 residues. Germline V gives CDR1 SQVTM, CDR2 ANQGSEA. The repertoire was sequenced with immunoSEQ multiplex PCR; TCRdb's copy has only in-frame clones and lacks some. The sample lists some 99,000 clones, around 89% occurring once. Sequencing was performed on blood. The source is a woman aged 50 to 60 in good health. The rearrangement links TRBV29-1 to TRBJ2-2, with D unclear. CDR3 DNA sequence: TGCAGCGCAAGGGTCACCGGGGAGCTGTTTTTT. The encoded protein is CSARVTGELFF.